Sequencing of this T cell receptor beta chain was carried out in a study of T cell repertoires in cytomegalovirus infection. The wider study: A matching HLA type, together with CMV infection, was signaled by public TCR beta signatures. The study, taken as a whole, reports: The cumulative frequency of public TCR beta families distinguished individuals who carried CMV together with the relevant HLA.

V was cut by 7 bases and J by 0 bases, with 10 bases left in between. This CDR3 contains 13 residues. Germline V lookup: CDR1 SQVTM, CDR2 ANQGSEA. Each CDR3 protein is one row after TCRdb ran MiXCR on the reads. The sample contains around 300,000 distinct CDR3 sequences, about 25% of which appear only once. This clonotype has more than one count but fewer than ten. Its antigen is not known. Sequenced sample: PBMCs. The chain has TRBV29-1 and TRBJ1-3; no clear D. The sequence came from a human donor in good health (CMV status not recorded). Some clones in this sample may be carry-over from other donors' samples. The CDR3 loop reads CSASGTSGNTIYF. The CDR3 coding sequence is TGCAGCGCTTCCGGAACCTCTGGAAACACCATATATTTT.